A single sample is the source of the 21 T cell receptor beta chains below, sequenced in a study of CD8 T cells in ankylosing spondylitis. General study results and limits: What appeared characteristic of ankylosing spondylitis blood was a TCR beta motif of eight highly homologous variants.

Via MiXCR, TCRdb re-called the 5' RACE reads, giving one row per CDR3 protein. The table lists 450,000 or so distinct CDR3 sequences, approximately 26% of them singletons, with 0.89% in the top ten. Which antigens these TCRs recognize remains unknown. The sequenced sample was blood, either unsorted or a sorted T cell fraction (not recorded which). These receptors originate from a male donor with ankylosing spondylitis.

This clonotype was counted only a few times. The V call is TRBV7-9, the J call TRBJ1-4; 8 bases line up with TRBD1. The CDR3 is 13 amino acids. Germline-derived CDR1 and CDR2 are SEHNR and FQNEAQ (reference sequence). V was pared by 7 bases and J by 8 bases, with 6 bases of the junction left unmatched. CDR3 sequence: CASTWRQGEKLFF. CDR3 coding DNA: TGTGCCAGCACCTGGCGACAGGGGGAAAAACTGTTTTTT. Full variable domain (remainder filled in from reference TRBV7-9 and TRBJ1-4): DTGVSQNPRHKITKRGQNVTFRCDPISEHNRLYWYRQTLGQGPEFLTYFQNEAQLEKSRLLSDRFSAERPKGSFSTLEIQRTEQGDSAMYLCASTWRQGEKLFFGSGTQLSVL.

The rearrangement uses TRBV5-1 and TRBJ2-7; a possible D gene is TRBD2 (6 bases). Trimming removed 4 bases from V and 4 bases from J, with 9 bases in between. Germline V gene lookup returns CDR1 SGHRS and CDR2 YFSETQ. This CDR3 is built from 12 residues. CDR3 loop: CASSGDFYEQYF. The CDR3 DNA reads as TGCGCCAGCAGCGGGGACTTTTACGAGCAGTACTTC.

The chain links TRBV3-1 to TRBJ1-5, with a weak D call TRBD1 (6 bases). The germline gives CDR1 LGHDT, CDR2 YNNKEL (reference sequence). V was clipped by 3 bases and J by 3 bases, with 9 bases between them. The CDR3 runs 14 residues. Here the CDR3 DNA reads TGTGCCAGCAGCCACAGGGGAGCCAATCAGCCCCAGCATTTT. Its protein is CASSHRGANQPQHF.

The chain links TRBV3-1 to TRBJ2-1; 8 positions match TRBD2. The germline V gene encodes CDR1 LGHDT and CDR2 YNNKEL (reference sequence). There are 15 residues in the CDR3. Trimming cost V 6 bases and J 4 bases; bases outside gene matches: 8. The CDR3 loop reads CASSLLAEKYNEQFF. The CDR3 region has the DNA TGTGCCAGCAGTCTACTAGCGGAAAAGTACAATGAGCAGTTCTTC.

The chain carries TRBV20-1 and TRBJ1-6; D is unclear. With 6 bases removed from V and 4 bases from J, the gap between germline ends came to 13 bases. Germline-derived CDR1 and CDR2 are DFQATT and SNEGSKA (reference sequence). The CDR3 contains 14 residues. CDR3: CSARRRSYNSPLHF. The CDR3 coding sequence is TGCAGTGCACGTCGGCGATCTTATAATTCACCCCTCCACTTT.

This clonotype was seen only a few times. The chain combines TRBV2 with TRBJ1-5; D call uncertain. Germline V gene lookup returns CDR1 SNHLY and CDR2 FYNNEI. V was trimmed by 1 base and J by 4 bases, leaving 5 bases between them. CDR3 length: 13 residues. The CDR3 reads CASSEEFNQPQHF. The CDR3 DNA sequence: TGTGCCAGCAGTGAAGAGTTTAATCAGCCCCAGCATTTT.

This chain joins TRBV20-1 and TRBJ2-3, with D possibly matching TRBD2 (6 bases). The CDR3 runs to 14 residues. The ends were cut back, 6 bases at V and 1 base at J, with 14 bases in the middle. Germline V CDR1 and CDR2: DFQATT, SNEGSKA (reference sequence). CDR3 region: CSAMAGIRTDTQYF. In DNA form, the CDR3 reads TGCAGTGCAATGGCGGGGATCCGCACAGATACGCAGTATTTT.

The chain uses TRBV7-7 and TRBJ2-5; no clear D. CDR3 length: 14 amino acids. Trimming removed 0 bases at V and 5 bases at J, with 10 bases between. Germline V gives CDR1 SSHAT, CDR2 FNYEAQ (reference sequence). CDR3 nucleotides: TGTGCCAGCAGCTTAGCCAGTACCGCGGAGACCCAGTACTTC. Translated, it gives CASSLASTAETQYF.

The gene calls are TRBV30 and TRBJ2-5; no firm D call. Germline CDR1 GTSNPN, CDR2 SVGIG (reference sequence). V was shortened by 4 bases and J by 5 bases, with 11 bases between the two germline ends. This CDR3 is 12 amino acids long. The CDR3, as DNA: TGTGCCTGGACTAGGTCGTCGGAGACCCAGTACTTC. It encodes CAWTRSSETQYF.

This clonotype was seen a few times. V usage is TRBV29-1 and J usage is TRBJ1-1; D unresolved. The germline V and J ends were trimmed by 5 bases and 1 base, with 5 bases remaining between them. This CDR3 is 11 amino acids long. From germline, CDR1 is SQVTM and CDR2 ANQGSEA. The CDR3 is CSVLTNTEAFF. In nucleotides, the CDR3 is TGCAGCGTTTTAACGAACACTGAAGCTTTCTTT. Supplemented by reference TRBV29-1 and TRBJ1-1, the full variable domain reads SAVISQKPSRDICQRGTSLTIQCQVDSQVTMMFWYRQQPGQSLTLIATANQGSEATYESGFVIDKFPISRPNLTFSTLTVSNMSPEDSSIYLCSVLTNTEAFFGQGTRLTVV.

V and J are TRBV19 and TRBJ1-5; tentatively, D is TRBD1 (5 bases). Trimming pared 7 bases from V and 0 bases from J, leaving 19 bases between. CDR3 length: 17 amino acids. CDR1 LNHDA and CDR2 SQIVND come from the germline V gene (reference sequence). The CDR3, as DNA: TGTGCCAGTACCATGGGGGTAATCAGGAATAGCAATCAGCCCCAGCATTTT. It codes for CASTMGVIRNSNQPQHF.

This clonotype has more than one count but fewer than ten. The J gene is TRBJ1-2, the V gene TRBV20-1; D unresolved. Between the trimmed V and J ends, which lost 1 base and 0 bases, there was a span of 6 bases. The CDR3 spans 13 residues. Germline CDR1 reads DFQATT; CDR2 reads SNEGSKA (reference sequence). This CDR3 is CSARVTANYGYTF. DNA of the CDR3: TGCAGTGCTAGAGTTACCGCTAACTATGGCTACACCTTC.

Only a few counts were recorded for this clonotype. The rearrangement links TRBV12-5 to TRBJ1-5; 7 bases match TRBD1. Germline CDR1 is LGHNT and CDR2 is FRNRAP. With V trimmed by 2 bases and J by 2 bases, 3 bases remained unmatched. The length of the CDR3 is 15 residues. CDR3 in amino acids: CASGLSTGGNQPQHF. DNA of the CDR3: TGTGCTAGTGGTTTGTCTACAGGGGGCAATCAGCCCCAGCATTTT.

The rearrangement links TRBV7-9 to TRBJ2-3; D possibly uses TRBD1 or TRBD2 (6 bases each). V lost 3 bases and J 1 base, leaving 14 bases between the germline ends. Germline lookup yields CDR1 SEHNR and CDR2 FQNEAQ (reference sequence). The CDR3 is 16 amino acids. CDR3 in amino acids: CASSFLSGGGTDTQYF. DNA for the CDR3: TGTGCCAGCAGCTTCTTGTCCGGGGGCGGCACAGATACGCAGTATTTT.

This chain connects TRBV7-2 to TRBJ2-1; 9 bases map to TRBD1. Germline V CDR1 and CDR2: SGHTA, FQGNSA. The CDR3 is 14 residues long. V lost 2 bases and J lost 7; bases outside the gene matches: 3. The CDR3 loop is CASSLTGTGNEQFF. In DNA, the CDR3 is TGTGCCAGCAGCTTAACCGGGACAGGGAATGAGCAGTTCTTC.

This clonotype turned up a few times. V usage is TRBV12-3 or TRBV12-4 and J usage is TRBJ1-5, with 10 bases matching TRBD1. The V segment lost 6 bases and the J segment 5 bases; nucleotides outside the gene matches: 4. The CDR3 is made up of 14 amino acids. The CDR3 here is CASRAGTGDQPQHF. As DNA, the CDR3 is TGTGCCAGCAGGGCCGGGACAGGGGATCAGCCCCAGCATTTT.

J is TRBJ2-7 and V is TRBV20-1; D perhaps matches TRBD2 (5 bases). The germline V and J ends were trimmed by 4 bases and 4 bases, with 14 bases remaining between them. The germline CDR1 and CDR2 sequences are DFQATT and SNEGSKA (reference sequence). The length of the CDR3 is 13 residues. In nucleotides, the CDR3 is TGCAGTGCTAAGGGAGAAATAGTTTACGAGCAGTACTTC. Its translation is CSAKGEIVYEQYF.

The chain has TRBV2 and TRBJ2-1; 12 nucleotides align to TRBD2. The CDR3 consists of 15 residues. CDR1 and CDR2 (germline): SNHLY, FYNNEI. V lost 4 bases to trimming and J lost 6 bases; unmatched junction nucleotides: 4. The CDR3: CASSVLAGGINEQFF. Written as DNA, the CDR3 is TGTGCCAGCAGTGTCCTAGCGGGAGGGATCAATGAGCAGTTCTTC.

The rearrangement uses TRBV4-2 and TRBJ2-1; D is unresolved. Germline V gene data show CDR1 as LGHNA and CDR2 as YNFKEQ. The CDR3 consists of 15 residues. Between the trimmed V and J ends, which lost 0 bases and 5 bases, there was a span of 11 bases. CDR3 bases: TGTGCCAGCAGCCAAGACCACGGAAGGGACAATGAGCAGTTCTTC. The encoded protein is CASSQDHGRDNEQFF.

The chain recombines TRBV12-3 or TRBV12-4 with TRBJ1-2, with 7 bases lining up with TRBD1. V was clipped by 5 bases and J by 7 bases; unmatched bases: 10. This CDR3 is 14 amino acids long. The CDR3 loop reads CASSIDRDLSGYTF. The CDR3 region has the DNA TGTGCCAGCAGTATAGACAGGGACCTTAGTGGCTACACCTTC.

The chain has TRBV15 and TRBJ2-7; 8 bases map to TRBD2. With V trimmed by 1 base and J by 4 bases, 6 bases remained unmatched. There are 15 residues in the CDR3. Germline CDR1 and CDR2: LNHNV and YYDKDF (reference sequence). CDR3 protein: CATSRVEAGVYEQYF. CDR3 nucleotides: TGTGCCACCAGCAGAGTTGAAGCGGGAGTTTACGAGCAGTACTTC.